One and the same sample provided the 5 T cell receptor beta chains below, sequenced in a study of cytomegalovirus exposure and HLA in healthy donors. Vbeta (60) and Jbeta (13) primers were used in the PCR. Sequencing was performed with immunoSEQ multiplex PCR; in TCRdb, only in-frame clones are kept and a portion is missing. The sample carries about 190,000 clones, about four fifths recorded once. The sample comprised PBMCs. The receptor source for this set is a man aged 40-50 years in good health and CMV-seropositive.

The chain employs TRBV9 and TRBJ1-3; D is unclear. From germline, CDR1 is SGDLS and CDR2 YYNGEE. The CDR3 has 16 residues. Trimming removed 0 bases at V and 0 bases at J, with 10 bases between. The CDR3 spells CASSVGSVVSGNTIYF. DNA for the CDR3: TGTGCCAGCAGCGTAGGCTCGGTTGTCTCTGGAAACACCATATATTTT.

This rearrangement joins TRBV9 to TRBJ2-2; 14 positions match TRBD2. The J segment lost 0 bases and the V segment lost 4 bases, leaving 11 bases of the junction unmatched. Germline CDR1 and CDR2: SGDLS and YYNGEE. CDR3 size: 20 residues. Here the CDR3 DNA reads TGTGCCAGCAGCCAGAACGGACTAGCGGGAGGAGGAGCGAACACCGGGGAGCTGTTTTTT. Protein: CASSQNGLAGGGANTGELFF.

The chain employs TRBV5-6 and TRBJ1-1, with 10 bases aligning to TRBD1. This CDR3 spans 15 amino acids. J lost 4 bases, V lost 2 bases, and 5 bases had no gene match. Germline V lookup: CDR1 SGHDT, CDR2 YYEEEE. The CDR3 sequence is CASSFKRTGGTEAFF. Here the CDR3 DNA reads TGTGCCAGCAGCTTTAAGCGGACAGGGGGCACTGAAGCTTTCTTT.

This clone has just one count. This rearrangement joins TRBV29-1 to TRBJ2-5; D is possibly TRBD1 (6 bases). The V and J ends lost 6 bases and 4 bases respectively, with 12 bases between them. Germline V CDR1 and CDR2: SQVTM, ANQGSEA. The CDR3 loop spans 12 amino acids. CDR3 amino acids: CSVTSGAETQYF. As DNA, the CDR3 is TGCAGCGTCACATCAGGGGCAGAGACCCAGTACTTC.

V is TRBV28 and J is TRBJ1-1, with 8 bases identical to TRBD1. Germline V gives CDR1 MDHEN, CDR2 SYDVKM. V lost 5 bases to trimming and J lost 5 bases; unmatched junction nucleotides: 10. This CDR3 is built from 15 residues. CDR3 in amino acids: CASSQTGGGATEAFF. In DNA form, the CDR3 reads TGTGCCAGCAGTCAAACAGGGGGAGGGGCGACTGAAGCTTTCTTT.